A selection of T cell receptor beta chains follows, all from one sample in a study of T cell repertoires in cytomegalovirus infection. TCRdb processed the reads anew with MiXCR; each CDR3 protein has one entry. Of about 440,000 distinct CDR3 sequences listed, approximately 32% are singletons. The sequenced material came from PBMCs. Receptor source: a human donor in good health (CMV status not recorded). Some clones in this sample may be carry-over from other donors' samples. Both conserved end residues are part of each CDR3. D genes are given only for firm matches. Not all rows give a size; the values are once, few, many and, for expanded clones, a class.

CDR3 DNA,CDR3 protein,clone size,V gene,D gene,J gene
TGTGCCACCAGCAGAGATCGTGGCGGAAGCACAGATACGCAGTATTTT,CATSRDRGGSTDTQYF,few,TRBV15,-,TRBJ2-3
TGTGCCAGCAGCGCCTCCCCAGCGGGGAACAATGAGCAGTTCTTC,CASSASPAGNNEQFF,-,TRBV2,TRBD2,TRBJ2-1
TGTGCCAGCAGCACGACAGGGGGGAGAATTAGCTCTGGGGCCAACGTCCTGACTTTC,CASSTTGGRISSGANVLTF,few,TRBV12-3/TRBV12-4,TRBD1,TRBJ2-6
TGTGCCAGCAGCCGCGGGGCCGTATATAATTCACCCCTCCACTTT,CASSRGAVYNSPLHF,-,TRBV7-9,-,TRBJ1-6
TGTGCCAGCAGCCAGGGAAGGGGCAGCGGGGAGCTGTTTTTT,CASSQGRGSGELFF,-,TRBV3-1,-,TRBJ2-2
TGTGCCAGCAGCGCGAGCATGACCACAGATACGCAGTATTTT,CASSASMTTDTQYF,many,TRBV7-2,-,TRBJ2-3
TGTGCCAGCAGGATGACAGGGGGTTCCGGAAACACCATATATTTT,CASRMTGGSGNTIYF,few,TRBV6-5,TRBD1,TRBJ1-3
TGTGCCAGCAGCTTGATGAAGTACGAGCAGTACTTC,CASSLMKYEQYF,-,TRBV28,-,TRBJ2-7
TGCACCAGCAGCCTGTCAGGGTCTGGGCAAGAGACCCAGTACTTC,CTSSLSGSGQETQYF,-,TRBV4-3,-,TRBJ2-5
TGCGCCAGCAGCCCGAGCGGGGGGCCAGGCCCCGGGGAGCTGTTTTTT,CASSPSGGPGPGELFF,-,TRBV5-1,TRBD2,TRBJ2-2
TGTGCCAGTAGTACACCCGGGACAGGCGACTACGAGCAGTACTTC,CASSTPGTGDYEQYF,-,TRBV19,TRBD1,TRBJ2-7
TGTGCCAGCAGTACCTCCGGGACAGGGGGCGGCGAGCAGTACTTC,CASSTSGTGGGEQYF,few,TRBV12-3/TRBV12-4,TRBD1,TRBJ2-7
TGTGCCAGTAGTGTCGGGACAGAGAACTATGGCTACACCTTC,CASSVGTENYGYTF,-,TRBV19,TRBD1,TRBJ1-2
TGCGCCAGCAGCTTGGTCCTTGGGGGAGAGAACACTGAAGCTTTCTTT,CASSLVLGGENTEAFF,few,TRBV5-1,-,TRBJ1-1
TGTGCCAGTAGTATGGGGGGCATGGACTATGGCTACACCTTC,CASSMGGMDYGYTF,few,TRBV19,-,TRBJ1-2
TGTGCTAGTGGGGCGGGGGGGCTCACTGAAGCTTTCTTT,CASGAGGLTEAFF,-,TRBV12-5,-,TRBJ1-1
TGCAGTGCTATACCGGGACAGAAAAATGAGCAGTTCTTC,CSAIPGQKNEQFF,few,TRBV20-1,TRBD1,TRBJ2-1
TGTGCCAGCAGCTTAGTTGCGTTGCGGCAGGGGGCCTACGAGCAGTACTTC,CASSLVALRQGAYEQYF,many,TRBV7-2,TRBD1,TRBJ2-7
TGTGCCAGCAGCCCCTCAACAGGGCTGGGTTCACCCCTCCACTTT,CASSPSTGLGSPLHF,-,TRBV7-6,-,TRBJ1-6
TGCGCCAGCAGCCAACCTAACAGGGAGGGCTACACCTTC,CASSQPNREGYTF,-,TRBV4-1,-,TRBJ1-2
TGCAGTGCTAGAGACCAAACCTACGAGCAGTACTTC,CSARDQTYEQYF,-,TRBV20-1,-,TRBJ2-7
TGTGCCAGCAGCGCCCCGTCGGGCAACTCCCTGGAGCAGTTCTTC,CASSAPSGNSLEQFF,-,TRBV7-9,-,TRBJ2-1
TGTGCCAGCAGTCAAACGGGACTAGCGGGCAATGAGCAGTTCTTC,CASSQTGLAGNEQFF,few,TRBV6-6,TRBD2,TRBJ2-1
TGTGCCAGCAGCTTAGTGGCTCCCGGGACCTTGGATGAGCAGTTCTTC,CASSLVAPGTLDEQFF,many,TRBV7-2,-,TRBJ2-1
TGTGCCAGCAGTTCACACTCCCGGGACAGGGGTTTTGGTGGCTACACCTTC,CASSSHSRDRGFGGYTF,-,TRBV27,TRBD1,TRBJ1-2
TGTGCCAGCAGACTAGCGGGGACAATCAATGAGCAGTTCTTC,CASRLAGTINEQFF,many,TRBV11-2,TRBD2,TRBJ2-1
TGTGCCACCCCGGAGGGTAGGGGCACTGAAGCTTTCTTT,CATPEGRGTEAFF,-,TRBV2,-,TRBJ1-1
TGTGCCAGCAGCGATAGCGGGGGGGCGGAGACCCAGTACTTC,CASSDSGGAETQYF,many,TRBV7-6,TRBD2,TRBJ2-5
TGTGCCAGTGACTTTTCCCACCTTGATACGCAGTATTTT,CASDFSHLDTQYF,-,TRBV2,-,TRBJ2-3
TGTGCCAGCAGCAAATGGTCCCCCGGGGGCTACACCTTC,CASSKWSPGGYTF,-,TRBV7-2,-,TRBJ1-2
TGTGCCAGCAGCTTCATGACAGCGGTGGAAAAACTGTTTTTT,CASSFMTAVEKLFF,many,TRBV7-6,-,TRBJ1-4
TGTGCCAGCAGTCGGGACCAGTCCTACAATGAGCAGTTCTTC,CASSRDQSYNEQFF,-,TRBV6-5,-,TRBJ2-1
TGCGCCAGCAGCCAAGATAGCCTTGTTGGACTGAACTATGGCTACACCTTC,CASSQDSLVGLNYGYTF,few,TRBV4-3,-,TRBJ1-2
TGTGCCAGCAGTGAAGCGAGGACAGGGATTCAGCCCCAGCATTTT,CASSEARTGIQPQHF,many,TRBV6-1,TRBD1,TRBJ1-5
TGTGCCAGTAGTACTGACAGGGGTCAGCCCCAGCATTTT,CASSTDRGQPQHF,few,TRBV19,TRBD1,TRBJ1-5
TGTGCCAGCAGCCACGCGGGATTCGAGCAGTACTTC,CASSHAGFEQYF,few,TRBV12-3/TRBV12-4,-,TRBJ2-7
TGTGCCAGTAAGGGGCAGTTCTATGGCTACACCTTC,CASKGQFYGYTF,-,TRBV19,-,TRBJ1-2
TGTGCCAGCAGTTTCGGGCAGGGGTCGGCCAACGTCCTGACTTTC,CASSFGQGSANVLTF,few,TRBV6-5,-,TRBJ2-6
TGTGCCAGCAGTCCGCATTCTGGGGCCAACGTCCTGACTTTC,CASSPHSGANVLTF,few,TRBV12-3/TRBV12-4,-,TRBJ2-6
TGTGCCAGCAGACATACAGTGGTAGACGGCTACACCTTC,CASRHTVVDGYTF,-,TRBV12-3/TRBV12-4,-,TRBJ1-2
TGTGCCAGCAGTCCCGTAGCGGGGGTTCAAGAGACCCAGTACTTC,CASSPVAGVQETQYF,-,TRBV6-6,TRBD2,TRBJ2-5
TGTGCCAGCAGCTTAGATCTAGCGGGGGGGCTCTACAATGAGCAGTTCTTC,CASSLDLAGGLYNEQFF,-,TRBV7-8,TRBD2,TRBJ2-1
TGTGCCTGGAGTGTACGAGGCAGGCGGATGGGTGAGCAGTTCTTC,CAWSVRGRRMGEQFF,-,TRBV30,-,TRBJ2-1
TGTGCCAGCAGTTACTCTGGGTCGAACACTGAAGCTTTCTTT,CASSYSGSNTEAFF,-,TRBV6-5,-,TRBJ1-1
TGCGCCAGCAGCCAGGAGGGACAGGGGGGTTTCTATGGCTACACCTTC,CASSQEGQGGFYGYTF,-,TRBV4-1,TRBD1,TRBJ1-2
TGTGCCAGCAGCTCCCAGTATGAGCAGTTCTTC,CASSSQYEQFF,few,TRBV7-9,-,TRBJ2-1
TGTGCCACCTCAGTTAATAGGAATGGCTACACCTTC,CATSVNRNGYTF,-,TRBV6-1,-,TRBJ1-2
TGTGCCAGCAGTGGACTAGCGGGGGGGCATCCAATCTTGAATGAGCAGTTCTTC,CASSGLAGGHPILNEQFF,few,TRBV12-3/TRBV12-4,TRBD2,TRBJ2-1
TGTGCCGTACGGGGGTCGACAGATATGCAGTATTTT,CAVRGSTDMQYF,-,TRBV2,-,TRBJ2-3
TGCGCCAGCAGCCTCCACAAGGACGCACTGGGCAATGAGCAGTTCTTC,CASSLHKDALGNEQFF,many,TRBV4-1,-,TRBJ2-1